A single sample gave rise to the 25 T cell receptor beta chains below, sequenced in a study of cytomegalovirus exposure and HLA in healthy donors. The PCR had 60 Vbeta and 13 Jbeta primers. This table comes from immunoSEQ multiplex PCR, and its TCRdb copy is limited to in-frame clones, with some not included. The sample holds around 200,000 clones, just over 75% seen once. Sequences were obtained from PBMCs. The receptor source for this set is a woman aged 60-75 years in good health and CMV-seropositive.

The rearrangement uses TRBV6-6 and TRBJ1-5; perhaps TRBD1 as D (5 bases). With 5 bases removed from V and 4 bases from J, the gap between germline ends came to 15 bases. Germline V gene sequence: CDR1 MNHNY, CDR2 SVGAGI (reference sequence). The CDR3 spans 15 residues. The CDR3 here is CASSPPGTTNQPQHF. CDR3 in DNA: TGTGCCAGCAGTCCTCCGGGGACTACAAATCAGCCCCAGCATTTT.

The CDR3 protein is CASKSSGSNTQYF. CDR3 DNA: TGTGCCAGCAAAAGTAGCGGATCTAATACGCAGTATTTT. The chain employs TRBV6-5 and TRBJ2-3, with a possible D match to TRBD2 (6 bases). The V and J ends lost 7 bases and 7 bases respectively, with 15 bases between them. The CDR3 is 13 amino acids. From germline, CDR1 is MNHEY and CDR2 SVGAGI.

The CDR3 nucleotides read TGCAGCGTTGACAGGGTTTTGGTTCGCGAGCAGTTCTTC. This codes for CSVDRVLVREQFF. This chain joins TRBV29-1 and TRBJ2-1; weak D call: TRBD1 (5 bases). Germline V gene data show CDR1 as SQVTM and CDR2 as ANQGSEA. The CDR3 totals 13 residues. V dropped 3 bases and J dropped 10 bases, with 16 bases sitting between them.

The rearrangement links TRBV4-1 to TRBJ1-5; tentatively, D is TRBD1 (5 bases). The V end lost 8 bases, the J end lost 2 bases, and 13 bases lay between the germline ends. The CDR3 covers 14 residues. The germline gives CDR1 MGHRA, CDR2 YSYEKL. The CDR3 DNA follows: TGCGCCAGCGCCTCGACGGGGGGCAATCAGCCCCAGCATTTT. Protein sequence: CASASTGGNQPQHF.

V gene TRBV28 combines with J gene TRBJ2-7; TRBD2 agrees at 7 bases. The CDR3 extends over 14 amino acids. Trimming at V came to 6 bases and at J to 1 base, leaving 6 bases not matched to a gene. Germline lookup yields CDR1 MDHEN and CDR2 SYDVKM. CDR3: CASSSAGVSYEQYF. CDR3 DNA sequence: TGTGCCAGCAGCTCTGCGGGGGTTTCCTACGAGCAGTACTTC.

The genes are TRBV27 and TRBJ1-4; D gene ambiguous. Germline CDR1 reads MNHEY; CDR2 reads SMNVEV (reference sequence). CDR3 length equals 16 residues. V dropped 7 bases and J dropped 7 bases, with 22 bases sitting between them. The CDR3 DNA follows: TGTGCCAGCACCACGTTGATTCGGGGTCGGGCTGAAAAACTGTTTTTT. This encodes CASTTLIRGRAEKLFF.

The chain links TRBV30 to TRBJ2-5; D remains ambiguous. The J call may be mistaken, given a closer DNA end match to TRBJ2-7. Germline V gene lookup returns CDR1 GTSNPN and CDR2 SVGIG (reference sequence). This CDR3 is built from 10 residues. The CDR3 DNA follows: TGTGCCTGGATGGGCACCGAGCAGTACTTC. It codes for CAWMGTEQYF.

In the case of this clone: The sample holds other DNA sequences that translate to the same CDR3. The chain couples TRBV7-2 to TRBJ2-7, with 7 bases fitting TRBD1. Trimming removed 4 bases from V and 0 bases from J; junction bases left unmatched: 3. CDR3 length equals 14 residues. CDR1 SGHTA and CDR2 FQGNSA come from the germline V gene. The CDR3 is CASSSRQGSYEQYF. CDR3 nucleotide sequence: TGTGCCAGCAGCTCCCGACAGGGCTCCTACGAGCAGTACTTC.

V usage is TRBV29-1 and J usage is TRBJ2-7; perhaps TRBD1 as D (6 bases). In germline, CDR1 is SQVTM, CDR2 ANQGSEA. With 4 bases removed from V and 0 bases from J, the gap between germline ends came to 10 bases. This CDR3 spans 13 amino acids. The CDR3 loop reads CSVARDNSYEQYF. The CDR3, as DNA: TGCAGCGTTGCCCGGGACAACTCCTACGAGCAGTACTTC.

The gene calls are TRBV6-5 and TRBJ2-3, with D possibly TRBD2 on 6 matching bases. There are 14 residues in the CDR3. Trimming shortened V by 3 bases and J by 3 bases, and 10 bases separated the two germline ends. CDR1 and CDR2 from the germline V gene are MNHEY and SVGAGI. CDR3 bases: TGTGCCAGCAGTTATGGGGGGATTACAGATACGCAGTATTTT. Translating gives CASSYGGITDTQYF.

The chain joins TRBV6-5 to TRBJ1-4; 8 positions match TRBD1. The CDR3 is 16 amino acids. V trimming: 2 bases; J trimming: 8 bases; junction bases outside the gene matches: 10. Per germline, CDR1 MNHEY and CDR2 SVGAGI. For the CDR3, the DNA is TGTGCCAGCAGTTACGAGGACAGGGCGGGAGTCGAAAAACTGTTTTTT. Translating it yields CASSYEDRAGVEKLFF.

The J gene is TRBJ2-7, the V gene TRBV18; possibly TRBD2 for D (5 bases). Germline CDR1 is KGHSH and CDR2 is LQKENI. The CDR3 spans 14 residues. V lost 6 bases and J 2 bases, leaving 14 bases between the germline ends. The CDR3 coding sequence is TGTGCCAGCTCCGCGAGGGATGGGGCCTACGAGCAGTACTTC. It encodes CASSARDGAYEQYF.

The chain uses TRBV7-2 and TRBJ2-3, with 9 bases lining up with TRBD2. The CDR3 contains 16 residues. J gave up 5 bases and V 5 bases, and 11 bases lay outside the gene matches. CDR1 SGHTA and CDR2 FQGNSA come from the germline V gene. CDR3 nucleotides: TGTGCCAGCAGCCCCCAGAGCGGGGGGCGGGGAGATACGCAGTATTTT. It codes for CASSPQSGGRGDTQYF. The complete variable domain, with remaining parts taken from reference TRBV7-2 and TRBJ2-3, reads GAGVSQSPSNKVTEKGKDVELRCDPISGHTALYWYRQSLGQGLEFLIYFQGNSAPDKSGLPSDRFSAERTGGSVSTLTIQRTQQEDSAVYLCASSPQSGGRGDTQYFGPGTRLTVL.

J is TRBJ2-1 and V is TRBV11-3; D is perhaps TRBD2 (7 bases). The V gene lost 6 bases and the J gene lost 8 bases, with 14 bases spanning the gap. Germline CDR1 and CDR2: SGHNT and YENEEA. The CDR3 is 13 residues long. The chain's CDR3 is CASSGGARDEQFF. The CDR3 bases are TGTGCCAGCAGTGGGGGGGCTCGGGATGAGCAGTTCTTC.

The chain combines TRBV30 with TRBJ1-6; D gene unclear. V was pared by 0 bases and J by 5 bases, with 11 bases between. From germline, CDR1 is GTSNPN and CDR2 SVGIG (reference sequence). The CDR3 totals 15 residues. The CDR3 bases are TGTGCCTGGAGTGTACGAGGAGCGGATAATTCACCCCTCCACTTT. This encodes CAWSVRGADNSPLHF.

This clone was seen just once. This chain uses TRBV10-3 with TRBJ2-3, with D perhaps TRBD2 (6 bases). Looked up from germline, CDR1 is ENHRY and CDR2 is SYGVKD. Trimming cost V 7 bases and J 1 base, with 12 bases left between them. CDR3 length equals 14 residues. The CDR3 spells CAIKTGAGTDTQYF. The CDR3 DNA follows: TGTGCCATCAAAACGGGAGCGGGCACAGATACGCAGTATTTT.

The V call is TRBV10-3, the J call TRBJ1-4; a weak D match, TRBD1 (6 bases). The CDR3 runs to 14 residues. The V gene lost 10 bases and the J gene lost 8 bases, with 20 bases spanning the gap. Germline V lookup: CDR1 ENHRY, CDR2 SYGVKD. CDR3 sequence: CATSLREGGEKLFF. CDR3 coding DNA: TGTGCCACCTCTCTGCGGGAGGGGGGAGAAAAACTGTTTTTT.

The CDR3 DNA is TGTGCCAGCAGCTCACGGACAGGGTCTGGTAATTCACCCCTCCACTTT. This translates into CASSSRTGSGNSPLHF. J is TRBJ1-6 and V is TRBV11-2; 8 nucleotides line up with TRBD1. The trim removed 4 bases at V and 6 bases at J, leaving 8 bases unmatched. Germline loops: CDR1 SGHAT, CDR2 FQNNGV. This CDR3 is built from 16 residues.

This clone occurred a few times. V is TRBV7-2 and J is TRBJ2-1; the D gene is possibly TRBD1 (6 bases). This CDR3 is built from 15 residues. V was trimmed by 5 bases and J by 2 bases, leaving 13 bases between them. Germline CDR1 SGHTA, CDR2 FQGNSA. In DNA form, the CDR3 reads TGTGCCAGCAGCCCTGGGTGGGGGCCCTACAATGAGCAGTTCTTC. This sequence encodes CASSPGWGPYNEQFF.

CDR3 in amino acids: CASSQQTGGYNTEAFF. The CDR3 DNA follows: TGTGCCAGCAGCCAACAGACAGGGGGCTACAACACTGAAGCTTTCTTT. This sequence joins TRBV14 and TRBJ1-1, with 10 bases fitting TRBD1. Germline V gene data show CDR1 as SGHDN and CDR2 as FVKESK. This CDR3 has 16 amino acids. The trim removed 2 bases at V and 2 bases at J, leaving 5 bases unmatched.

The chain combines TRBV11-1 with TRBJ2-4; the D gene is possibly TRBD1 (6 bases). The V gene's germline CDR1 is SGHAT and CDR2 FQDESV (reference sequence). The CDR3 is 15 amino acids. Trimming left V 5 bases short and J 4 bases short, with 15 bases between. Here the CDR3 reads CASSPDGQKKNIQYF. Written as DNA, the CDR3 is TGTGCCAGCAGCCCAGACGGACAGAAAAAAAACATTCAGTACTTC.

This clone has just one count. The rearrangement links TRBV5-4 to TRBJ2-1; D is possibly TRBD1 (6 bases). V shed 2 bases and J shed 7 bases, with 13 bases lying between them. This CDR3 is 14 amino acids long. Germline lookup yields CDR1 SGHNT and CDR2 YYREEE (reference sequence). The CDR3 DNA follows: TGTGCCAGCAGCTTTGGGGGCGCGAGGAATGAGCAGTTCTTC. This sequence encodes CASSFGGARNEQFF.

The rearrangement links TRBV27 to TRBJ2-7, with D uncertain. V lost 0 bases to trimming and J lost 3 bases, with 9 bases between them. The CDR3 consists of 14 residues. Germline V gives CDR1 MNHEY, CDR2 SMNVEV (reference sequence). The CDR3 protein is CASSLSVTSYEQYF. The DNA for the CDR3 is TGTGCCAGCAGTTTATCCGTAACAAGCTACGAGCAGTACTTC.

J is TRBJ2-5 and V is TRBV5-4, with 13 bases aligning to TRBD2. CDR3 length equals 16 residues. Germline CDR1 reads SGHNT; CDR2 reads YYREEE (reference sequence). V shed 4 bases, J shed 5 bases, and the junction held 8 bases outside the gene matches. The CDR3 sequence is CASSRATSGGWETQYF. The CDR3 region has the DNA TGTGCCAGCAGCAGAGCGACTAGCGGGGGGTGGGAGACCCAGTACTTC.

The J gene is TRBJ1-5, the V gene TRBV2; D might be TRBD1 (6 bases). From germline, CDR1 is SNHLY and CDR2 FYNNEI. This CDR3 is built from 13 residues. Trimming took 8 bases from V and 7 from J, leaving 15 bases between them. The CDR3 reads CASESGVGQPQHF. In nucleotides, the CDR3 is TGTGCCAGCGAGTCAGGGGTCGGGCAGCCCCAGCATTTT.